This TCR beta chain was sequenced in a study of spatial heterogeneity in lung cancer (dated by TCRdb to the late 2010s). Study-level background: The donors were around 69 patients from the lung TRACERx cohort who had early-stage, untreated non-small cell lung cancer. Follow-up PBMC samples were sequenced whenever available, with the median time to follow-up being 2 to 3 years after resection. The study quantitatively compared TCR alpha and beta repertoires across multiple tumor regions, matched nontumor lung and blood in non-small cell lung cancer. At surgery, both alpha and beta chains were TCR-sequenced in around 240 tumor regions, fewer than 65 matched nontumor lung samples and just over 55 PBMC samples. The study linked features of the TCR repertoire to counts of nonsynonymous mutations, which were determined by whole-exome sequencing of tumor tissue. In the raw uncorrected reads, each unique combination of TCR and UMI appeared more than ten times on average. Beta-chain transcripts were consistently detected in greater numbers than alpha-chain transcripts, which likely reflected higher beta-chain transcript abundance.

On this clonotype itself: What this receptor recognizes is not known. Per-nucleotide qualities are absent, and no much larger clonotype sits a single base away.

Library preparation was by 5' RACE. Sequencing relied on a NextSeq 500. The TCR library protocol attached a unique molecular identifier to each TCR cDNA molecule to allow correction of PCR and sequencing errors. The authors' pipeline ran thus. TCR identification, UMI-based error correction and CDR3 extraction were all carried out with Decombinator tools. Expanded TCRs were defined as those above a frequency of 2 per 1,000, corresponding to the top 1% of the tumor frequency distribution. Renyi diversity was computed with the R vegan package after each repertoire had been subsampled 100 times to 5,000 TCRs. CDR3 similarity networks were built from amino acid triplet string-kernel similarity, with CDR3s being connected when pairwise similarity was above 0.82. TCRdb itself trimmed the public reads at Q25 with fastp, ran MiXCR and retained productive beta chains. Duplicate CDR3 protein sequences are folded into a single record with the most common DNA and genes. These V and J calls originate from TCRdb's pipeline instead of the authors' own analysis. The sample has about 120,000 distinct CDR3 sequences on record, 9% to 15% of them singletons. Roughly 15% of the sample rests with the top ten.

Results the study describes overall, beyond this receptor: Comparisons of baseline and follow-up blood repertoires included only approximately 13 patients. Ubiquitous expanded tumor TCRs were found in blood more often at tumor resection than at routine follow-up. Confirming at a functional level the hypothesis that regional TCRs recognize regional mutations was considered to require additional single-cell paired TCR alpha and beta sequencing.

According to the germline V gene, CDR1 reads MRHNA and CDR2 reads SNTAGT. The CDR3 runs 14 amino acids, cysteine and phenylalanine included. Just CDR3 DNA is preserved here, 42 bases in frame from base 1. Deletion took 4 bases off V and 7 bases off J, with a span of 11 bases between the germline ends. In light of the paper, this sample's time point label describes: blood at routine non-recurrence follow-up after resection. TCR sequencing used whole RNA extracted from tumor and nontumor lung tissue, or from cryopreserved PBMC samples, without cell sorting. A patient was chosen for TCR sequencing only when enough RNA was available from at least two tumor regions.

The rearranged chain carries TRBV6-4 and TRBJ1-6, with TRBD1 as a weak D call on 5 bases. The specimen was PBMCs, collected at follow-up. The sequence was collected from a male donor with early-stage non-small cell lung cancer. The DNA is TGTGCCAGCAGTGGGGGGTCTTGGAATTCACCCCTCCACTTT. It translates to CASSGGSWNSPLHF.